These T cell receptor beta chains were read from a single sample in a study of cytomegalovirus exposure and HLA in healthy donors. Data came from immunoSEQ multiplex PCR; TCRdb stores just in-frame clones and leaves some out. Of 99,000 or so clones detected, approximately 79% appear once; the ten largest clones hold about 6.9%. Source material: PBMCs. These receptors originate from a young man in good health and CMV-seropositive. The CDR3 runs from the conserved cysteine through the conserved F or W. The order of the fields is clone size, J gene, V gene, D gene, CDR3 DNA, CDR3 protein. A D gene is named only where the DNA matches it firmly. Clone size, where shown, is once, few, many, or a class for clones that have expanded.

clone_size: -; j_call: TRBJ1-1; v_call: TRBV12-5; d_call: -; cdr3_nt: TGTGCTAGTGCCCTGGGACATTTGAACACTGAAGCTTTCTTT; cdr3_aa: CASALGHLNTEAFF
clone_size: -; j_call: TRBJ2-5; v_call: TRBV19; d_call: TRBD1; cdr3_nt: TGTGCCAGTAGTACGGGACAGGGGGCAGGAGAGACCCAGTACTTC; cdr3_aa: CASSTGQGAGETQYF
clone_size: once; j_call: TRBJ2-3; v_call: TRBV9; d_call: -; cdr3_nt: TGTGCCAGCTCTCCGGCTGGGGGGACAGTACACACAGATACGCAGTATTTT; cdr3_aa: CASSPAGGTVHTDTQYF
clone_size: -; j_call: TRBJ1-2; v_call: TRBV27; d_call: TRBD1; cdr3_nt: TGTGCCAGCAGTTTATCGATAACAGGGGAGAACTATGGCTACACCTTC; cdr3_aa: CASSLSITGENYGYTF
clone_size: -; j_call: TRBJ2-7; v_call: TRBV6-5; d_call: TRBD2; cdr3_nt: TGTGCCAGCAGTTATTTTGTAGCGGGGGACGCCTACGAGCAGTACTTC; cdr3_aa: CASSYFVAGDAYEQYF
clone_size: -; j_call: TRBJ1-2; v_call: TRBV5-4; d_call: -; cdr3_nt: TGTGCCAGCAGCTTGGACCCGGGGTCCCGGAGCTATGGCTACACCTTC; cdr3_aa: CASSLDPGSRSYGYTF
clone_size: -; j_call: TRBJ2-3; v_call: TRBV18; d_call: -; cdr3_nt: TGTGCCAGCTCACCACCCCTCGCGGGGAGCACAGATACGCAGTATTTT; cdr3_aa: CASSPPLAGSTDTQYF
clone_size: -; j_call: TRBJ1-2; v_call: TRBV30; d_call: -; cdr3_nt: TGTGCCTGGAGTGTAACGAGACTCTATGGCTACACCTTC; cdr3_aa: CAWSVTRLYGYTF
clone_size: -; j_call: TRBJ2-3; v_call: TRBV30; d_call: -; cdr3_nt: TGTGCCTGGAGCCCAGGGCTAGAAGTAGATACGCAGTATTTT; cdr3_aa: CAWSPGLEVDTQYF
clone_size: -; j_call: TRBJ1-4; v_call: TRBV25-1; d_call: TRBD1; cdr3_nt: TGTGCCAGCAGTGGGCACAGGGGCCGGGCAACTAATGAAAAACTGTTTTTT; cdr3_aa: CASSGHRGRATNEKLFF
clone_size: -; j_call: TRBJ1-5; v_call: TRBV18; d_call: -; cdr3_nt: TGTGCCAGCTCACCATACGGAGGCAGGCATAGCAATCAGCCCCAGCATTTT; cdr3_aa: CASSPYGGRHSNQPQHF
clone_size: -; j_call: TRBJ1-2; v_call: TRBV7-2; d_call: -; cdr3_nt: TGTGCCAGCAGCTTGGCCCCTGGGGGCGGCTACACCTTC; cdr3_aa: CASSLAPGGGYTF
clone_size: -; j_call: TRBJ1-1; v_call: TRBV6-1; d_call: TRBD1; cdr3_nt: TGTGCCAGCAGGAAGGACAGGCTAAACACTGAAGCTTTCTTT; cdr3_aa: CASRKDRLNTEAFF
clone_size: -; j_call: TRBJ2-7; v_call: TRBV11-2; d_call: -; cdr3_nt: TGTGCCAGCAGCGGCTGGGACATCTCGAGGGAGCAGTACTTC; cdr3_aa: CASSGWDISREQYF
clone_size: -; j_call: TRBJ2-3; v_call: TRBV2; d_call: -; cdr3_nt: TGTGCCAGCAGTGACGGCGGGGCTCTATCCTCTAGCACAGATACGCAGTATTTT; cdr3_aa: CASSDGGALSSSTDTQYF
clone_size: few; j_call: TRBJ2-7; v_call: TRBV27; d_call: TRBD1; cdr3_nt: TGTGCCAGCAGTTTCGCGGCAGGGGGCGTCTACGAGCAGTACTTC; cdr3_aa: CASSFAAGGVYEQYF
clone_size: few; j_call: TRBJ1-5; v_call: TRBV10-3; d_call: -; cdr3_nt: TGTGCCATCAGTGAGTCGAGCGAACGCAATCAGCCCCAGCATTTT; cdr3_aa: CAISESSERNQPQHF
clone_size: -; j_call: TRBJ2-3; v_call: TRBV18; d_call: TRBD2; cdr3_nt: TGTGCCAGCTCACCAGGGCTAGCGGGGATTACTAGCACAGATACGCAGTATTTT; cdr3_aa: CASSPGLAGITSTDTQYF
clone_size: -; j_call: TRBJ1-2; v_call: TRBV30; d_call: -; cdr3_nt: TGTGCCTGGAGTAGAACAGGTCGCGGCTATGGCTACACCTTC; cdr3_aa: CAWSRTGRGYGYTF
clone_size: few; j_call: TRBJ2-5; v_call: TRBV5-1; d_call: TRBD1; cdr3_nt: TGCGCCAGCAGCCCATGGAAGCAGGGGGCATCTTTAGAGACCCAGTACTTC; cdr3_aa: CASSPWKQGASLETQYF
clone_size: -; j_call: TRBJ2-3; v_call: TRBV9; d_call: TRBD2; cdr3_nt: TGTGCCAGCAGCGGTACCGGGACTAGCGCTAATACGCAGTATTTT; cdr3_aa: CASSGTGTSANTQYF
clone_size: -; j_call: TRBJ2-2; v_call: TRBV5-4; d_call: -; cdr3_nt: TGTGCCAGCAGCCCAGGGACCGGGGAGCTGTTTTTT; cdr3_aa: CASSPGTGELFF
clone_size: -; j_call: TRBJ2-4; v_call: TRBV11-2; d_call: -; cdr3_nt: TGTGCCAGCAGCTCAATCCGGGCTACTAGGGACATTCAGTACTTC; cdr3_aa: CASSSIRATRDIQYF
clone_size: -; j_call: TRBJ1-2; v_call: TRBV15; d_call: -; cdr3_nt: TGTGCCACCAGCAGAGAATCAGGGGCCTTCTATGGCTACACCTTC; cdr3_aa: CATSRESGAFYGYTF
clone_size: medium-sized; j_call: TRBJ1-2; v_call: TRBV7-2; d_call: -; cdr3_nt: TGTGCCAGCAGCTTCCAGGGTTATGGCTACACCTTC; cdr3_aa: CASSFQGYGYTF
clone_size: -; j_call: TRBJ1-6; v_call: TRBV4-1; d_call: -; cdr3_nt: TGCGCCAGCAGCTCAGTTAATTCACCCCTCCACTTT; cdr3_aa: CASSSVNSPLHF
clone_size: -; j_call: TRBJ2-7; v_call: TRBV2; d_call: -; cdr3_nt: TGTGCCAGCAGTGGGAGCTACGAGCGGTACTTC; cdr3_aa: CASSGSYERYF
clone_size: -; j_call: TRBJ2-6; v_call: TRBV19; d_call: -; cdr3_nt: TGTGCCAGTAGTATAAGGGGCCTACAGGGCCCCTCTGGGGCCAACGTCCTGACTTTC; cdr3_aa: CASSIRGLQGPSGANVLTF
clone_size: -; j_call: TRBJ1-2; v_call: TRBV27; d_call: TRBD1; cdr3_nt: TGTGCCAGCAGTTTCCTGGGCAGGGGGCTGCGGGGCTACACCTTC; cdr3_aa: CASSFLGRGLRGYTF
clone_size: once; j_call: TRBJ1-5; v_call: TRBV5-4; d_call: TRBD1; cdr3_nt: TGTGCCAGCAGCGCAGGGACAGACAATCAGCCCCAGCATTTT; cdr3_aa: CASSAGTDNQPQHF
clone_size: -; j_call: TRBJ1-1; v_call: TRBV6-1; d_call: TRBD1; cdr3_nt: TGTGCCAGCAGTGAAGCGACGGACAGGGATGAAGCTTTCTTT; cdr3_aa: CASSEATDRDEAFF
clone_size: -; j_call: TRBJ1-6; v_call: TRBV4-1; d_call: -; cdr3_nt: TGCGCCAGCAGCCAAGGTCATGGAACAGGGTTTGTCTCACCCCTCCACTTT; cdr3_aa: CASSQGHGTGFVSPLHF
clone_size: -; j_call: TRBJ1-2; v_call: TRBV2; d_call: -; cdr3_nt: TGTGCCAGCAGCGATATAGGGGGTACCTATGGCTACACCTTC; cdr3_aa: CASSDIGGTYGYTF
clone_size: -; j_call: TRBJ2-3; v_call: TRBV19; d_call: TRBD2; cdr3_nt: TGTGCCAGTAGTATAGTGCTAGCGGGGGGGCTGCGGGGAGATACGCAGTATTTT; cdr3_aa: CASSIVLAGGLRGDTQYF
clone_size: -; j_call: TRBJ2-7; v_call: TRBV5-1; d_call: TRBD2; cdr3_nt: TGCGCCAGCAGCTTGACCGGGACTAGCGGGGACTACGAGCAGTACTTC; cdr3_aa: CASSLTGTSGDYEQYF
clone_size: -; j_call: TRBJ1-5; v_call: TRBV28; d_call: -; cdr3_nt: TGTGCCAGCAGTTTACTCGGACGGGGTTACGGCAATCAGCCCCAGCATTTT; cdr3_aa: CASSLLGRGYGNQPQHF
clone_size: -; j_call: TRBJ1-2; v_call: TRBV7-8; d_call: TRBD1; cdr3_nt: TGTGCCAGCACCCTAAATCCGGGACAGGGGGGGAGAGGCTACACCTTC; cdr3_aa: CASTLNPGQGGRGYTF
clone_size: -; j_call: TRBJ2-7; v_call: TRBV2; d_call: -; cdr3_nt: TGTGCCAGCAGTGTCCGACTAGCAGGGGTCTCCTACGAGCAGTACTTC; cdr3_aa: CASSVRLAGVSYEQYF
clone_size: -; j_call: TRBJ1-1; v_call: TRBV14; d_call: TRBD1; cdr3_nt: TGTGCCAGCAGCAAGGCGGGACAGGGTCGGGACACTGAAGCTTTCTTT; cdr3_aa: CASSKAGQGRDTEAFF
clone_size: -; j_call: TRBJ1-1; v_call: TRBV5-1; d_call: TRBD1; cdr3_nt: TGCGCCAGCAGCCCGACAGGGGTCTTATTAACTGAAGCTTTCTTT; cdr3_aa: CASSPTGVLLTEAFF
clone_size: -; j_call: TRBJ1-2; v_call: TRBV30; d_call: -; cdr3_nt: TGTGCCTGTAATACTAACTATGGCTACACCTTC; cdr3_aa: CACNTNYGYTF
clone_size: few; j_call: TRBJ1-1; v_call: TRBV5-6; d_call: -; cdr3_nt: TGTGCCAGCAGCCGCCCCAGGGGAATGAACACTGAAGCTTTCTTT; cdr3_aa: CASSRPRGMNTEAFF
clone_size: -; j_call: TRBJ1-5; v_call: TRBV28; d_call: TRBD1; cdr3_nt: TGTGCCAGCAGTAACCCAGGGGGCCCCAATCAGCCCCAGCATTTT; cdr3_aa: CASSNPGGPNQPQHF
clone_size: few; j_call: TRBJ2-5; v_call: TRBV14; d_call: -; cdr3_nt: TGTGCCAGCAGCCCACTAAGGGGCGGGGACGTGGAGACCCAGTACTTC; cdr3_aa: CASSPLRGGDVETQYF
clone_size: once; j_call: TRBJ2-1; v_call: TRBV5-1; d_call: TRBD1; cdr3_nt: TGCGCCAGCAGCTGGGGACAGGGGGCTGATGAGCAGTTCTTC; cdr3_aa: CASSWGQGADEQFF
clone_size: once; j_call: TRBJ2-3; v_call: TRBV5-1; d_call: -; cdr3_nt: TGCGCCAGCAGCTTGGAACGCCTAAGCACAGATACGCAGTATTTT; cdr3_aa: CASSLERLSTDTQYF
clone_size: -; j_call: TRBJ2-5; v_call: TRBV19; d_call: -; cdr3_nt: TGTGCCAGTAGTAGGACAGAAGGGGAGGAGACCCAGTACTTC; cdr3_aa: CASSRTEGEETQYF
clone_size: -; j_call: TRBJ2-3; v_call: TRBV4-3; d_call: TRBD2; cdr3_nt: TGCGCCAGCAGCCCGGGGACTAGCGGGGGGAGGACAGATACGCAGTATTTT; cdr3_aa: CASSPGTSGGRTDTQYF
clone_size: -; j_call: TRBJ2-3; v_call: TRBV28; d_call: -; cdr3_nt: TGTGCCAGCAGTTTGAGTCGCGGGGCGACTAGCACAGATACGCAGTATTTT; cdr3_aa: CASSLSRGATSTDTQYF
clone_size: -; j_call: TRBJ2-1; v_call: TRBV11-3; d_call: -; cdr3_nt: TGTGCCAGCAGCTTAGGGGGGGGGCCAGAGTTCTTC; cdr3_aa: CASSLGGGPEFF
clone_size: -; j_call: TRBJ2-5; v_call: TRBV30; d_call: TRBD2; cdr3_nt: TGTGCCTGGAGTGTATCTAGCGGGGGGGCCTGGGAGACCCAGTACTTC; cdr3_aa: CAWSVSSGGAWETQYF
clone_size: -; j_call: TRBJ2-1; v_call: TRBV5-1; d_call: -; cdr3_nt: TGCGCCAGCAGCTCCCCCCCAGGGGCCTACAATGAGCAGTTCTTC; cdr3_aa: CASSSPPGAYNEQFF